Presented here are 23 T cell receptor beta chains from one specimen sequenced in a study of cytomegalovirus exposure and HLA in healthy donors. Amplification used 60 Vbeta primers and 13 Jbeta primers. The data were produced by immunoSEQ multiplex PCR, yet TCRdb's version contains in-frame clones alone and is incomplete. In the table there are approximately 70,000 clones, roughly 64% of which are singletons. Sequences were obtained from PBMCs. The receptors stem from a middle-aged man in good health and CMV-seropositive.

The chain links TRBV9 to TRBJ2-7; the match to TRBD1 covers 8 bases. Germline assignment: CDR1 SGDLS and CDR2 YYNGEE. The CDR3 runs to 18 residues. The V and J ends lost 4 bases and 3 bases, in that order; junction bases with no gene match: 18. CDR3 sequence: CASSPSSGPGGYYYEQYF. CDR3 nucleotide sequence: TGTGCCAGCAGCCCCAGTAGCGGACCAGGGGGCTATTACTACGAGCAGTACTTC.

CDR3 amino acids: CAWRGGYEQYF. CDR3 sequence (DNA): TGTGCCTGGAGGGGGGGCTACGAGCAGTACTTC. This chain uses TRBV30 with TRBJ2-7; D possibly corresponds to TRBD2 (6 bases). CDR1 GTSNPN and CDR2 SVGIG come from the germline V gene (reference sequence). The CDR3 is 11 residues long. V was trimmed by 3 bases and J by 3 bases, leaving 6 bases between them.

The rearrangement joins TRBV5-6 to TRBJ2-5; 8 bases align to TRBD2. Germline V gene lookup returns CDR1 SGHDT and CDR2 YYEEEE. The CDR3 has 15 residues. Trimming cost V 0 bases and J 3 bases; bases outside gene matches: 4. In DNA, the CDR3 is TGTGCCAGCAGCTTGGCCGGGAGGGGAGAAGAGACCCAGTACTTC. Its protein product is CASSLAGRGEETQYF.

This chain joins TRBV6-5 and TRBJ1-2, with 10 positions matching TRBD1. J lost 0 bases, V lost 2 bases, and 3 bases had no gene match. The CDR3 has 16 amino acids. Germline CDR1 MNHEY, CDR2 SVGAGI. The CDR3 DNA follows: TGTGCCAGCAGTTACCTGGACAGGGGGGCTAACTATGGCTACACCTTC. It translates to CASSYLDRGANYGYTF.

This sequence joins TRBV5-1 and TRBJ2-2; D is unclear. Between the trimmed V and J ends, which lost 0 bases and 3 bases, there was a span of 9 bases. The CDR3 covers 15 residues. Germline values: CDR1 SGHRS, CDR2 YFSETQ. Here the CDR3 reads CASSLVSLDTGELFF. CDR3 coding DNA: TGCGCCAGCAGCTTGGTTAGTTTAGACACCGGGGAGCTGTTTTTT.

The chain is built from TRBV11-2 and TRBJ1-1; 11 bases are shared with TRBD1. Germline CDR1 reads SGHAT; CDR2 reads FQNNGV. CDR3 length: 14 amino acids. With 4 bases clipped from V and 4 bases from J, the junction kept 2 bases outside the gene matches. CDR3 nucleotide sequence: TGTGCCAGCAGCTGGACAGGGGGCGGCACTGAAGCTTTCTTT. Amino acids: CASSWTGGGTEAFF.

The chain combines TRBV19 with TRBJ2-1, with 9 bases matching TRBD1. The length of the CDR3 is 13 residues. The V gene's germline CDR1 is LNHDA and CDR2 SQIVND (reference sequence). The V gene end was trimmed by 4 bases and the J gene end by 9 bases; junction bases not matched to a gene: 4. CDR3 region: CASSTGTGIEQFF. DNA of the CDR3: TGTGCCAGTAGTACCGGGACAGGGATTGAGCAGTTCTTC.

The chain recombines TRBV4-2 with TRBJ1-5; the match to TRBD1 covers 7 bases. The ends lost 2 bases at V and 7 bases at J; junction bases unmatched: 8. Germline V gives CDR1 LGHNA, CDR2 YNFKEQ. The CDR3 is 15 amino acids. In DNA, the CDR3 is TGTGCCAGCAGCCAAACGGGACAGCGAGGCCAGCCCCAGCATTTT. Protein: CASSQTGQRGQPQHF.

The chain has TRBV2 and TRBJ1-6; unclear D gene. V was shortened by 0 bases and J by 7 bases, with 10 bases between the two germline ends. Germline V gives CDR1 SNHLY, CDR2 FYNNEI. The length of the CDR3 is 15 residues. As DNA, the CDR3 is TGTGCCAGCAGTGAAGCCCCAGGTAAGAATTCACCCCTCCACTTT. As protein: CASSEAPGKNSPLHF.

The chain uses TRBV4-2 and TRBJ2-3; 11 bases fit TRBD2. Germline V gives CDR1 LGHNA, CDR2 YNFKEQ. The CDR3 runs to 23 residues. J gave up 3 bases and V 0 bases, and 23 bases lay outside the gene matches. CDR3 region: CASSQDPHFSGGGMILGTDTQYF. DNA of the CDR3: TGTGCCAGCAGCCAAGATCCTCACTTTAGCGGGGGGGGTATGATTTTGGGGACAGATACGCAGTATTTT.

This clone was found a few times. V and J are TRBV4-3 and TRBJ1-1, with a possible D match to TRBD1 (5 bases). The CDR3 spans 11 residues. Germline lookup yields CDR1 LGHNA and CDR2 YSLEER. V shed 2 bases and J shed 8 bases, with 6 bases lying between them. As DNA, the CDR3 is TGCGCCAGCAGCCAATCAGGGGAAGCTTTCTTT. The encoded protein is CASSQSGEAFF.

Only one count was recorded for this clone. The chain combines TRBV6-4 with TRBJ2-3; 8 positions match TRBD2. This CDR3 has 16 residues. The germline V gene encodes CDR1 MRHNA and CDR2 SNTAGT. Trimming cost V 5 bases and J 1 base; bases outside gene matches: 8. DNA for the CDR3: TGTGCCAGCAGTCCGGCTAGCGGGTTTCGCACAGATACGCAGTATTTT. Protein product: CASSPASGFRTDTQYF.

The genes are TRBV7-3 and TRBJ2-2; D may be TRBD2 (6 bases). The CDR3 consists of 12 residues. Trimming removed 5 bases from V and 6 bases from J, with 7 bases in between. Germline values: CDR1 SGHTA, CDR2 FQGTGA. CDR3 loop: CASSTGAGELFF. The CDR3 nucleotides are TGTGCCAGCAGCACGGGGGCCGGGGAGCTGTTTTTT.

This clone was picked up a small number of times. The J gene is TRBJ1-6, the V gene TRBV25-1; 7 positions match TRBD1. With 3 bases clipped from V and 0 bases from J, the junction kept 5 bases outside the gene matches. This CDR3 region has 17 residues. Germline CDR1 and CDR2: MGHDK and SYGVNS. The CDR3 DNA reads TGTGCCAGCAGTGACACAGGGGCGAGCTCCTATAATTCACCCCTCCACTTT. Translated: CASSDTGASSYNSPLHF.

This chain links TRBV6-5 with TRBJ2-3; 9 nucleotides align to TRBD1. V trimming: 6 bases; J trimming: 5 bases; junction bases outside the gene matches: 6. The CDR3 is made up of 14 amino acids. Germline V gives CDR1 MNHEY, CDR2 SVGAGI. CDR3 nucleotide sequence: TGTGCCAGCAGGCGGGACAGGGTGATAGATACGCAGTATTTT. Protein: CASRRDRVIDTQYF.

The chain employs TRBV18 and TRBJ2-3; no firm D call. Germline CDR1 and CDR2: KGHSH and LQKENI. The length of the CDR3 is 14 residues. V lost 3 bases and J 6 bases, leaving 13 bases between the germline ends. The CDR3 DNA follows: TGTGCCAGCTCACCTCGAGAGTTCGCGGATACGCAGTATTTT. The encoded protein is CASSPREFADTQYF.

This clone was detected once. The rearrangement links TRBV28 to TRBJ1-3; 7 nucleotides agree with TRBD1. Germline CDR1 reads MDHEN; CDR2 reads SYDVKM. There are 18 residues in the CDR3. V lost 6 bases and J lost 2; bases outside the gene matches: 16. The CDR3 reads CASRKLTLTGEAGNTIYF. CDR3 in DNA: TGTGCCAGCAGGAAACTCACATTAACAGGGGAAGCTGGAAACACCATATATTTT.

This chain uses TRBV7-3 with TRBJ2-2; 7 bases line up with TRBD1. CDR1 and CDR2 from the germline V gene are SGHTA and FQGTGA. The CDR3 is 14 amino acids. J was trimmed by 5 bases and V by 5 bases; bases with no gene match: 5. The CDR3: CASSPYRGTGELFF. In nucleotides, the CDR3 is TGTGCCAGCAGCCCCTACAGGGGAACCGGGGAGCTGTTTTTT.

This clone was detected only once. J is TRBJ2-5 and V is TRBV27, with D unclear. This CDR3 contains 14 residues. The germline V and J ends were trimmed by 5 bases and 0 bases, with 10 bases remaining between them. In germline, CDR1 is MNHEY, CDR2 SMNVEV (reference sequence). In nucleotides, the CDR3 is TGTGCCAGCAGTCCTACCGCAAACCAAGAGACCCAGTACTTC. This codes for CASSPTANQETQYF.

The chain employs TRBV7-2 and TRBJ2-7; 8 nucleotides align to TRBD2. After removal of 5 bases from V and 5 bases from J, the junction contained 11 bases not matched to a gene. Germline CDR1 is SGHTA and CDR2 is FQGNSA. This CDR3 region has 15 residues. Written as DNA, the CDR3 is TGTGCCAGCAGCGAAACTAGCGGATTCTTCGACGAGCAGTACTTC. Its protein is CASSETSGFFDEQYF.

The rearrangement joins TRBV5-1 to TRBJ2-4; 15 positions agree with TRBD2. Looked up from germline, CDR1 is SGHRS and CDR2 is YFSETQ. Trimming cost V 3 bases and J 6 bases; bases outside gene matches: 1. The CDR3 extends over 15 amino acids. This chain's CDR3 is CASSWGLAGGNIQYF. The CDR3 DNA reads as TGCGCCAGCAGCTGGGGACTAGCGGGGGGAAACATTCAGTACTTC.

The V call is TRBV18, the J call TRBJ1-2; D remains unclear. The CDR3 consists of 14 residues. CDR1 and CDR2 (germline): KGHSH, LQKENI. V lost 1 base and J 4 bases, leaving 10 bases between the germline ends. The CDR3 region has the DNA TGTGCCAGCTCACCACTCGAGCGAGGCTATGGCTACACCTTC. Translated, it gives CASSPLERGYGYTF.

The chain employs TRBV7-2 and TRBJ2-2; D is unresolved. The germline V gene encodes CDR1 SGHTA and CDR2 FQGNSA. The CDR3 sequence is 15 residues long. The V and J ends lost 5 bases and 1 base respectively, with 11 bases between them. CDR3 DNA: TGTGCCAGCAGCAGACTGGCTATGAACACCGGGGAGCTGTTTTTT. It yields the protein CASSRLAMNTGELFF.